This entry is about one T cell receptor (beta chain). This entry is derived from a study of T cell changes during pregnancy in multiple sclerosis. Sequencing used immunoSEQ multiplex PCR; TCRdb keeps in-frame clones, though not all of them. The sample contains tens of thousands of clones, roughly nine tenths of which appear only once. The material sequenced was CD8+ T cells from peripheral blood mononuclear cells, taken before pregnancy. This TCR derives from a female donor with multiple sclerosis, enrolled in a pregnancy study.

This CDR3 is CASSGLAGEGTQYF. CDR3 nucleotide sequence: TGTGCCAGCAGTGGCCTAGCGGGAGAGGGTACGCAGTATTTT. The rearrangement links TRBV27 to TRBJ2-3; 10 bases line up with TRBD2. The germline V gene has CDR1 MNHEY and CDR2 SMNVEV (reference sequence). The CDR3 totals 14 residues. V lost 5 bases and J lost 8; bases outside the gene matches: 7.